The 10 T cell receptor beta chains presented below share a single source sample, sequenced in a study of shared clonotypes between healthy human individuals. Naive CD8 populations comprised CD45RO-negative cells positively selected for CCR7, excluding terminally differentiated effector memory CD45RA+ cells. Profiling relied on immunoSEQ multiplex PCR, and the TCRdb table lists in-frame clones only, not all of them. The table shows roughly 2.1 million clones, with 85% to 95% occurring only once. Material: naive CD8+ T cells from PBMCs. The receptors come from a man aged 18 to 29 in good health. Some clones in this sample may be carry-over from other donors' samples.

This chain joins TRBV5-1 and TRBJ2-2; 9 bases are a match to TRBD2. The germline gives CDR1 SGHRS, CDR2 YFSETQ. V shed 5 bases and J 0 bases; nucleotides not matched to a gene: 14. The CDR3 runs to 19 residues. The CDR3 reads CASRQPSGTRRTNTGELFF. The CDR3 bases are TGCGCCAGCAGACAACCTAGCGGGACGCGACGGACGAACACCGGGGAGCTGTTTTTT.

The V and J genes are TRBV7-3 and TRBJ2-3, with 8 bases aligning to TRBD1. Germline CDR1 and CDR2: SGHTA and FQGTGA. The CDR3 runs 16 residues. Germline trimming cut 5 bases from V and 0 bases from J; bases unmatched to any gene: 7. CDR3 nucleotides: TGTGCCAGCAGCCCCCGGACAGGGACGAGCACAGATACGCAGTATTTT. Amino acids: CASSPRTGTSTDTQYF.

The V gene is TRBV28, the J gene TRBJ2-3; D is unclear. The CDR3 loop spans 13 amino acids. V was trimmed by 11 bases and J by 2 bases, leaving 14 bases between them. Germline V CDR1 and CDR2: MDHEN, SYDVKM. Here the CDR3 reads CASAILSTDTQYF. Here the CDR3 DNA reads TGTGCCTCTGCGATACTATCCACAGATACGCAGTATTTT.

The chain uses TRBV28 and TRBJ2-7; the match to TRBD2 covers 9 bases. J lost 8 bases, V lost 5 bases, and 10 bases had no gene match. The CDR3 contains 14 residues. The V gene's germline CDR1 is MDHEN and CDR2 SYDVKM. DNA of the CDR3: TGTGCCAGCAGTAACGGGCTAGCGGGAACAAAGCAGTACTTC. It codes for CASSNGLAGTKQYF.

The chain is built from TRBV27 and TRBJ2-7, with D perhaps TRBD1 or TRBD2 (5 bases each). CDR1 is MNHEY and CDR2 is SMNVEV in the germline V gene (reference sequence). The CDR3 length is 15 residues. V dropped 8 bases and J dropped 3 bases, with 20 bases sitting between them. The CDR3 nucleotides are TGTGCCAGCCGTCTGGTGGTGGGACGGGACTACGAGCAGTACTTC. It encodes CASRLVVGRDYEQYF.

A note on this clone: The sample carries other DNA sequences with the same CDR3. This CDR3 reads CASSAGTSGTYEQYF. For the CDR3, the DNA is TGTGCCAGTAGTGCGGGGACTAGCGGGACTTACGAGCAGTACTTC. V is TRBV19 and J is TRBJ2-7; 13 nucleotides match TRBD2. The CDR3 runs to 15 residues. V shed 5 bases and J 4 bases; nucleotides not matched to a gene: 5. The V gene's germline CDR1 is LNHDA and CDR2 SQIVND (reference sequence).

CDR3 loop: CASSPDRDEKLFF. The CDR3 DNA reads as TGTGCCAGCAGCCCCGACAGGGATGAAAAACTGTTTTTT. The chain has TRBV7-6 and TRBJ1-4, with TRBD1 identical over 7 bases. Germline-derived CDR1 and CDR2 are SGHVS and FNYEAQ. The ends lost 5 bases at V and 6 bases at J; junction bases unmatched: 3. The CDR3 is 13 residues long.

This clone showed up just a few times. The same CDR3 can be traced to other DNA sequences in this sample. The rearrangement links TRBV27 to TRBJ1-1; D is possibly TRBD1 (5 bases). This CDR3 contains 11 residues. V lost 6 bases and J 7 bases, leaving 9 bases between the germline ends. The germline V gene has CDR1 MNHEY and CDR2 SMNVEV (reference sequence). As DNA, the CDR3 is TGTGCCAGCAGGTGGGGGAGTGAAGCTTTCTTT. Its translation: CASRWGSEAFF.

This rearrangement joins TRBV9 to TRBJ2-3; 10 nucleotides align to TRBD1. The CDR3 consists of 18 residues. V shed 7 bases and J 6 bases; nucleotides not matched to a gene: 20. Germline CDR1 reads SGDLS; CDR2 reads YYNGEE. CDR3 bases: TGTGCCAGCGGACAGGGGGTCTCAACGGTGGACACAGTGGATACGCAGTATTTT. Residues: CASGQGVSTVDTVDTQYF.

This clone was picked up a small number of times. This chain connects TRBV29-1 to TRBJ1-1; D unclear. Germline V gene lookup returns CDR1 SQVTM and CDR2 ANQGSEA. V shed 3 bases and J shed 5 bases, with 13 bases lying between them. The CDR3 is 13 residues long. The CDR3 reads CSVDIHMGTEAFF. The CDR3 DNA follows: TGCAGCGTTGATATCCATATGGGGACTGAAGCTTTCTTT.